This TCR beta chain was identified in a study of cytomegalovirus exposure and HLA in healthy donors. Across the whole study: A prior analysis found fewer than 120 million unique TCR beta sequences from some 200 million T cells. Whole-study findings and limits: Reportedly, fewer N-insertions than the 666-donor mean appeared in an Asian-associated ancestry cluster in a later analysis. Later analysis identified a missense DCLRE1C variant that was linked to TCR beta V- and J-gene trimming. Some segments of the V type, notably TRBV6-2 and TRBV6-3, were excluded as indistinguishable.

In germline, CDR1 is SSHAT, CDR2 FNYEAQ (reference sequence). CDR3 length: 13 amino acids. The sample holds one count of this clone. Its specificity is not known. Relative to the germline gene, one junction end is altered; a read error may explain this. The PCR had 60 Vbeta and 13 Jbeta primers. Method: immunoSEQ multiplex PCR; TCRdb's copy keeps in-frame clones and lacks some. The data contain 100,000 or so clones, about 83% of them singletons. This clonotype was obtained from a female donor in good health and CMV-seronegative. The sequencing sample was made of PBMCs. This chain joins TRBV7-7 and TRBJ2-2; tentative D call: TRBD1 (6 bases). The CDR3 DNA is TGTGCTAGCAGCCGCGACAGGACCGGGGAGCTGTTTTTT. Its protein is CASSRDRTGELFF.